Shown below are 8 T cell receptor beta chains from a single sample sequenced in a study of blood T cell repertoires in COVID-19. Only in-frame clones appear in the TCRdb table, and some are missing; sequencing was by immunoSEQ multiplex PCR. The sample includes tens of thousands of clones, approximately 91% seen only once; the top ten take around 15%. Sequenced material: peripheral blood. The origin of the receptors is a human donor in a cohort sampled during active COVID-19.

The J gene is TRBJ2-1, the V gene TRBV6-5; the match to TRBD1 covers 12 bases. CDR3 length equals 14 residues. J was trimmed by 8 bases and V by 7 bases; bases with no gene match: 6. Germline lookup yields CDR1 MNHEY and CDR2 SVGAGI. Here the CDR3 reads CASNRDRGQDEQFF. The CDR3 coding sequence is TGTGCCAGCAATCGGGACAGGGGGCAGGATGAGCAGTTCTTC.

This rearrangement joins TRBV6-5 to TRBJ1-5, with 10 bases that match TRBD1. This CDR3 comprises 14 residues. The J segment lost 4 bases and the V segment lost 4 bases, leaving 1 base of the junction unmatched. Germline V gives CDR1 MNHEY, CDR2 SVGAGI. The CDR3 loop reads CASSWGQGNQPQHF. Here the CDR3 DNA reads TGTGCCAGCAGTTGGGGACAGGGGAATCAGCCCCAGCATTTT.

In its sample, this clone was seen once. In DNA, the CDR3 is TGTGCCAGCAGAGGAGACACAGATACGCAGTATTTT. Protein sequence: CASRGDTDTQYF. The V and J genes are TRBV6-5 and TRBJ2-3; D is unresolved. V lost 6 bases and J lost 2, with 6 bases in between. Germline-derived CDR1 and CDR2 are MNHEY and SVGAGI. The CDR3 has 12 residues.

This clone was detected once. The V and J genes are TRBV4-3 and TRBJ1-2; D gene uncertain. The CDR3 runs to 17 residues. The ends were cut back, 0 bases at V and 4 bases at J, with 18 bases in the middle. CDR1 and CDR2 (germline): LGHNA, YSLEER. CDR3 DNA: TGCGCCAGCAGCCAAGATGGGAGACGTTCGAACCTCTATGGCTACACCTTC. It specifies CASSQDGRRSNLYGYTF.

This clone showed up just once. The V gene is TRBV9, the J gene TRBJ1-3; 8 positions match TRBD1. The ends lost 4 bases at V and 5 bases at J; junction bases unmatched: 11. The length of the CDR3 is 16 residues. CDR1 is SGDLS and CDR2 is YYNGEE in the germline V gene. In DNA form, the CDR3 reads TGTGCCAGCAGCCCGCAGGACAGGGCGCGCCGAAACACCATATATTTT. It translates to CASSPQDRARRNTIYF. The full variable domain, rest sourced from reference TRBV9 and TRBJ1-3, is DSGVTQTPKHLITATGQRVTLRCSPRSGDLSVYWYQQSLDQGLQFLIQYYNGEERAKGNILERFSAQQFPDLHSELNLSSLELGDSALYFCASSPQDRARRNTIYFGEGSWLTVV.

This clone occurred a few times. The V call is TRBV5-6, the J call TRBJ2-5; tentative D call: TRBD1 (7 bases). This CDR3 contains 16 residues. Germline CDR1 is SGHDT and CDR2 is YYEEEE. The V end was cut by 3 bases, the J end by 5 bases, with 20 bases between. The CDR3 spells CASSSTQGRYTETQYF. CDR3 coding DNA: TGTGCCAGCAGCTCCACACAGGGGAGGTACACGGAGACCCAGTACTTC. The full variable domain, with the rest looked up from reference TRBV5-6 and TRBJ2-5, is DAGVTQSPTHLIKTRGQQVTLRCSPKSGHDTVSWYQQALGQGPQFIFQYYEEEERQRGNFPDRFSGHQFPNYSSELNVNALLLGDSALYLCASSSTQGRYTETQYFGPGTRLLVL.

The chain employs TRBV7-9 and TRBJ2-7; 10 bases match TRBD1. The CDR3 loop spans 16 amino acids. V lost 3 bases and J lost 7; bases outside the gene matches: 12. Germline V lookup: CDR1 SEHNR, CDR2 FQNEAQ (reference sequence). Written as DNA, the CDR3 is TGTGCCAGCAGCTTCCCCCCCGGGACAGGGGTGGGAGAGCAGTACTTC. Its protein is CASSFPPGTGVGEQYF.

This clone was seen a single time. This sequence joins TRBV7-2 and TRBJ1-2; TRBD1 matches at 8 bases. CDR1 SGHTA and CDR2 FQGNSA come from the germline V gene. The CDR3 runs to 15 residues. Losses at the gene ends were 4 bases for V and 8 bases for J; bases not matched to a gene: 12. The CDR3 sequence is CASSSGQGSLNGYTF. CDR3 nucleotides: TGTGCCAGCAGCTCCGGACAGGGTTCCTTAAACGGCTACACCTTC.